Included here is one T cell receptor (beta chain) sequence, with context. The source of the sample is a study of T cell repertoires in cytomegalovirus infection. TCRdb processed the reads anew with MiXCR; each CDR3 protein has one entry. This table holds under 200,000 distinct CDR3 sequences, roughly a sixth found once. Input material: CD8+ T cells from PBMCs. The TCR was taken from a human donor in good health (CMV status not recorded). Some clones in this sample may be carry-over from other donors' samples.

DNA for the CDR3: TGTGCCAGCACCCAGTGGCTCCTTTACAATGAGCAGTTCTTC. It codes for CASTQWLLYNEQFF. The chain recombines TRBV12-3 or TRBV12-4 with TRBJ2-1; D is uncertain. CDR3 size: 14 residues. V was clipped by 7 bases and J by 4 bases, with 14 bases between them.